This TCR beta chain was obtained from a study of Tregs in tolerant kidney transplant recipients (dated by TCRdb to the late 2010s). At the level of the whole study: The transplants used related donors with nonmyeloablative bone marrow transplantation, and mixed chimerism in the human trials was transient. Before combined kidney and bone marrow transplantation, this study identified donor-specific regulatory T cells using TCRbeta sequencing and then followed those same cells after transplant. The investigation overall reported the following: Biological reproducibility was not examined directly, but technical replication error appeared to be minimal. Expanding Tregs with activated donor B cells appeared to identify the most biologically relevant and donor-specific TCRbeta repertoire. Because only a small number of patients were included, the study had limitations, and the results will need to be validated in larger populations as well as under other immunosuppression protocols. Donor-specific Treg expansion was found to exceed global Treg expansion in tolerant patients, suggesting antigen-driven rather than nonspecific expansion. For some patients the PCR primers changed over time, which made it impossible to compare the samples from those patients at the nucleotide level.

In regard to this clone: Its antigen remains undetermined. It has no much larger one-base neighbor in the sample; base qualities were not kept.

Spanning cysteine to phenylalanine, the CDR3 consists of 16 amino acids. Only the CDR3 part of the read is kept: 48 bases, read in frame from the first base. Unmatched junction bases come to 12, with V trimmed by 5 bases and J by 7 bases. For CDR1 and CDR2, the germline V gene (reference sequence) lists SEHNR and FQNEAQ. For TCRbeta CDR3 sequencing, genomic DNA was extracted from sorted cells using the QIAGEN DNeasy Blood and Tissue Kit. High-throughput TCRbeta CDR3 sequencing, including PCR amplification with bias correction and internal controls, was performed commercially through immunoSEQ. For the original study's pipeline: Unique productive TCRbeta sequences were defined by CDR3 nucleotide sequence where primers matched, and otherwise by CDR3 amino acid sequence together with Vbeta and Jbeta genes. As a correction for sorting error, sequences shared between sorted populations at a frequency ratio of 2:1 or less were discarded, and the remaining shared sequences were assigned to the higher population. Donor-reactive sequences were defined as at least 5-fold expanded in CFSE-low cells versus unstimulated cells, with frequency of at least 0.01% in CFSE-low cells. Repertoire divergence was quantified by Jensen-Shannon divergence using the top 100 TCRbeta sequences ranked by frequency. For samples with multiple sequencing runs, sorting error was corrected in each run separately before the runs were combined. TCRdb provides this immuneACCESS table in a form limited to in-frame rearrangements. Some clones are lacking; in checked studies, under half of them reflect an unresolved V gene, and why the rest are absent is not known. The D gene and trimming were derived from the DNA, and the V and J assignments and clone size from that table. Across this sample there are some 70,000 clones, with 92% seen only once. Of the sample, over 9.5% falls within the top ten clones.

Explained via the paper, the time point label denotes: blood sample drawn before combined kidney and bone marrow transplant. Unstimulated Tregs (CD4+CD25+CD127-), CD4+ non-Tregs (CD4+CD25-), CD4 and CD8 cells were FACS-sorted from thawed PBMCs. The patients were a handful of recipients of combined kidney and bone marrow transplants from the ITN036ST trial, and samples were available only from these trial subjects. Healthy control blood was separated into PBMCs by Ficoll density gradient and cryopreserved, and patient PBMCs were collected both before and after transplant. This clonotype was sampled from a human donor who received a combined kidney and bone marrow transplant. The material was CD8+ T cells from blood, obtained before the transplant. This sequence uses TRBV7-9 and TRBJ2-4; 9 middle bases align to TRBD2. The CDR3 sequence is CASSGFGREGGNIQYF. The DNA sequence is given as TGTGCCAGCAGCGGCTTTGGGCGGGAGGGCGGTAACATTCAGTACTTC. This CDR3, with the reference TRBV7-9 and TRBJ2-4 proteins standing in past its ends, gives the full variable domain DTGVSQNPRHKITKRGQNVTFRCDPISEHNRLYWYRQTLGQGPEFLTYFQNEAQLEKSRLLSDRFSAERPKGSFSTLEIQRTEQGDSAMYLCASSGFGREGGNIQYFGAGTRLSVL.